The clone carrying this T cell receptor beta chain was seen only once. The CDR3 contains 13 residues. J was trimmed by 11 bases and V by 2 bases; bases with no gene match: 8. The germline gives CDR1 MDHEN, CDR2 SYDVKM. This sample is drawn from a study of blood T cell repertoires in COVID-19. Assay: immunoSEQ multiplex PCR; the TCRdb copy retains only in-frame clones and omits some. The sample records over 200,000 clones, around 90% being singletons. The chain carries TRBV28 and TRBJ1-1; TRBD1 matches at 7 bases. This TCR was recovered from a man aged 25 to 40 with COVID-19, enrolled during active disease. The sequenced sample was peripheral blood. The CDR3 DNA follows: TGTGCCAGCAGTTTAACTCGACAGGGTGGGGCTTTCTTT. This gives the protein CASSLTRQGGAFF.